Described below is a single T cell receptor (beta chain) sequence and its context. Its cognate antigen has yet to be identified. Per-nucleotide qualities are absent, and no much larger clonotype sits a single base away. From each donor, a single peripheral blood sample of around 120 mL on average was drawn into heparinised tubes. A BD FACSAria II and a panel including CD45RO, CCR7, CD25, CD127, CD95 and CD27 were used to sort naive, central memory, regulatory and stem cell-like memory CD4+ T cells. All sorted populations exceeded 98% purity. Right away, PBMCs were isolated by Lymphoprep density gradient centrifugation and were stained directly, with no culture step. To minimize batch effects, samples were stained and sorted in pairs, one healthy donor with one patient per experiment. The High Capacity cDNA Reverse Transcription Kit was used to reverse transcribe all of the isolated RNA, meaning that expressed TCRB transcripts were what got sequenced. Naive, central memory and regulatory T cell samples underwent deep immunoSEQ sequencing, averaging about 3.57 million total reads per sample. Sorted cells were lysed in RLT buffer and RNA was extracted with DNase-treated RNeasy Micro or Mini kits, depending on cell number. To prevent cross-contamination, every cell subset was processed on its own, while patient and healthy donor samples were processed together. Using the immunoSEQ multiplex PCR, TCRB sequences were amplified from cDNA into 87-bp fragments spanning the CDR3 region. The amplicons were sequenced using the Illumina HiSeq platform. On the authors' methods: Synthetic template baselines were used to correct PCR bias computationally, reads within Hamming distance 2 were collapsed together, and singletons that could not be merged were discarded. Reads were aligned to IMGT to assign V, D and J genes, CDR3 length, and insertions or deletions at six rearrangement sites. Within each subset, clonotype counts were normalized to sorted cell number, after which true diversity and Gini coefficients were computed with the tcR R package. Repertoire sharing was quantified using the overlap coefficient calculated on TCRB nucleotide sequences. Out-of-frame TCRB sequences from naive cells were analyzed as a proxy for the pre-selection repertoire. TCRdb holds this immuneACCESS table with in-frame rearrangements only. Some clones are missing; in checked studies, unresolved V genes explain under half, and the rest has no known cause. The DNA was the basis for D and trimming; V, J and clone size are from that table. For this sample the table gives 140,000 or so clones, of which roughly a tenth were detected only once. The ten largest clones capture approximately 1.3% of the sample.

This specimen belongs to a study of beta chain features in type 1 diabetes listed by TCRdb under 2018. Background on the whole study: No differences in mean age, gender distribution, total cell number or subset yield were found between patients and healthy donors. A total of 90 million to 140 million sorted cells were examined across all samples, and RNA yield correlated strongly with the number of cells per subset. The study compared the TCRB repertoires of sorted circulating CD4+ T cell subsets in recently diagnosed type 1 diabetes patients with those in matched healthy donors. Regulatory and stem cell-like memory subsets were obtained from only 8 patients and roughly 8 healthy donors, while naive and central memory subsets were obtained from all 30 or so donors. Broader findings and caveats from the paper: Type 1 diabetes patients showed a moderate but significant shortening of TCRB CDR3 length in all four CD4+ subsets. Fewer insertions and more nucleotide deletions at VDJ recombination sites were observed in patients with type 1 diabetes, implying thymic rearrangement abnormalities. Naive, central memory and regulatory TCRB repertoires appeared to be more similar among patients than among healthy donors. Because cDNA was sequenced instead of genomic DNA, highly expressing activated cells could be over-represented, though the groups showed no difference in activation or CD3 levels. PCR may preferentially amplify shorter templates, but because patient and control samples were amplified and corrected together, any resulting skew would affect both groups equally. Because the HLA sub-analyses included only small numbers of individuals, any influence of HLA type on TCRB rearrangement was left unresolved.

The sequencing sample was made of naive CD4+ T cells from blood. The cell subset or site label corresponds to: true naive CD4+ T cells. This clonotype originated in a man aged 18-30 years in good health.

The nucleotides read TGTGCCAGCACCGAGACAGGGCCTTACAATGAGCAGTTCTTC. Its translation reads: CASTETGPYNEQFF. Here the chain combines TRBV6-5 and TRBJ2-1, and TRBD1 matches 7 of the central bases. Based on the germline V gene, the CDR1 and CDR2 sequences are MNHEY and SVGAGI. Trimming takes 7 bases off V and 4 bases off J; junction bases not matched to a gene: 7. From the cysteine through the phenylalanine, the CDR3 covers 14 amino acids. The CDR3 DNA has 42 bases and is translated from base 1.